A selection of T cell receptor beta chains follows, all from one sample in a study of T cell changes during pregnancy in multiple sclerosis. Assay: immunoSEQ multiplex PCR; the TCRdb copy retains only in-frame clones and omits some. Of 40,000 to 50,000 clones listed, about 90% were seen once; the top ten hold around 0.4%. The sequences come from CD4+ T cells from peripheral blood mononuclear cells, collected in the second trimester of pregnancy. Every receptor here comes from a female donor in good health, enrolled as a control in a pregnancy study. The CDR3 runs from the conserved cysteine through the conserved F or W. The order of the fields is D gene, clone size, J gene, V gene, CDR3 DNA, CDR3 protein. D genes are given only for firm matches. Clone sizes are given selectively: once, few, many, or a class where the clone is expanded.

d_gene: TRBD1
abundance: -
j_gene: TRBJ1-4
v_gene: TRBV19
CDR3nt: TGTGCCAGTAGTTCGGGACAGGGGCGAGAAAAACTGTTTTTT
CDR3aa: CASSSGQGREKLFF

d_gene: -
abundance: -
j_gene: TRBJ1-5
v_gene: TRBV7-8
CDR3nt: TGTGCCAGCAGCTTAGCGACCGGGTTTAAGCCCCAGCATTTT
CDR3aa: CASSLATGFKPQHF

d_gene: -
abundance: -
j_gene: TRBJ1-2
v_gene: TRBV12-5
CDR3nt: TGTGCTAGTGGTTTGGTACCAGACAGCCCTAACTATGGCTACACCTTC
CDR3aa: CASGLVPDSPNYGYTF

d_gene: TRBD1
abundance: -
j_gene: TRBJ1-2
v_gene: TRBV7-2
CDR3nt: TGTGCCAGCAGCTTAGCATCCGGCGCAGGGGGCGTCAACTATGGCTACACCTTC
CDR3aa: CASSLASGAGGVNYGYTF

d_gene: -
abundance: once
j_gene: TRBJ1-6
v_gene: TRBV18
CDR3nt: TGTGCCAGCTCACCCCCTGGGGGCAGGGATTCACCCCTCCACTTT
CDR3aa: CASSPPGGRDSPLHF

d_gene: TRBD2
abundance: -
j_gene: TRBJ2-2
v_gene: TRBV2
CDR3nt: TGTGCCAGCAGCCCTTTTAGCGGGGGAATGAACACCGGGGAGCTGTTTTTT
CDR3aa: CASSPFSGGMNTGELFF

d_gene: -
abundance: once
j_gene: TRBJ2-5
v_gene: TRBV4-3
CDR3nt: TGCGCCAGCAGCCAAGAAGTGGGGCGGCAAGAGACCCAGTACTTC
CDR3aa: CASSQEVGRQETQYF

d_gene: -
abundance: -
j_gene: TRBJ1-3
v_gene: TRBV19
CDR3nt: TGTGCCAGCAGAAGCTCTGGAAACACCATATATTTT
CDR3aa: CASRSSGNTIYF

d_gene: -
abundance: -
j_gene: TRBJ1-2
v_gene: TRBV7-8
CDR3nt: TGTGCCAGCAGCTTTCACGCCTCGTCGTTGGGAGCCTTC
CDR3aa: CASSFHASSLGAF

d_gene: TRBD1
abundance: -
j_gene: TRBJ2-5
v_gene: TRBV5-4
CDR3nt: TGTGCCAGCAGCGGGGGACAGGAGCTAGAGACCCAGTACTTC
CDR3aa: CASSGGQELETQYF

d_gene: TRBD2
abundance: -
j_gene: TRBJ2-1
v_gene: TRBV7-2
CDR3nt: TGTGCCAGCAGTTCACTAGCGTCGGTTTACAATGAGCAGTTCTTC
CDR3aa: CASSSLASVYNEQFF

d_gene: -
abundance: -
j_gene: TRBJ2-7
v_gene: TRBV6-1
CDR3nt: TGTGCCAGCAGTGAAGCGCTCCAGGGGTCCAGGCGGGCCTACGAGCAGTACTTC
CDR3aa: CASSEALQGSRRAYEQYF

d_gene: TRBD2
abundance: -
j_gene: TRBJ2-3
v_gene: TRBV10-3
CDR3nt: TGTGCCATCAGGACTAGCGGGGGCACAGATACGCAGTATTTT
CDR3aa: CAIRTSGGTDTQYF

d_gene: -
abundance: -
j_gene: TRBJ2-7
v_gene: TRBV7-6
CDR3nt: TGTGCCAGCAGCTTAGAACTTGCCAATTCCTACGAGCAGTACTTC
CDR3aa: CASSLELANSYEQYF

d_gene: TRBD2
abundance: -
j_gene: TRBJ2-5
v_gene: TRBV19
CDR3nt: TGTGCCAGTACCGGGGCTAGCGGGCACCAAGAGACCCAGTACTTC
CDR3aa: CASTGASGHQETQYF

d_gene: TRBD2
abundance: -
j_gene: TRBJ2-7
v_gene: TRBV15
CDR3nt: TGTGCCACCAGCAGTGACGGGAGGACCGGCGACGAGCAGTACTTC
CDR3aa: CATSSDGRTGDEQYF

d_gene: TRBD1
abundance: -
j_gene: TRBJ2-7
v_gene: TRBV5-1
CDR3nt: TGCGCCAGCAGCTTACAGGGGAACGAGCAGTACTTC
CDR3aa: CASSLQGNEQYF

d_gene: TRBD1
abundance: -
j_gene: TRBJ2-3
v_gene: TRBV7-9
CDR3nt: TGTGCCATTTCAGGGGGAGATACGCAGTATTTT
CDR3aa: CAISGGDTQYF

d_gene: -
abundance: -
j_gene: TRBJ1-3
v_gene: TRBV19
CDR3nt: TGTGCCAGTAGTATAGCGTCCCTTAGCGGGGCTGGAAACACCATATATTTT
CDR3aa: CASSIASLSGAGNTIYF

d_gene: -
abundance: -
j_gene: TRBJ2-3
v_gene: TRBV7-8
CDR3nt: TGTGCCAGCAGCCTGGGGACACATAGCACAGATACGCAGTATTTT
CDR3aa: CASSLGTHSTDTQYF

d_gene: -
abundance: -
j_gene: TRBJ1-3
v_gene: TRBV7-2
CDR3nt: TGTGCCAACCGGGGGGACTCTGGAAACACCATATATTTT
CDR3aa: CANRGDSGNTIYF

d_gene: TRBD1
abundance: -
j_gene: TRBJ2-2
v_gene: TRBV4-2
CDR3nt: TGTGCCAGCAGCCCTAAGGACCTCGGGACAGGGTCCGGGGAGCTGTTTTTT
CDR3aa: CASSPKDLGTGSGELFF

d_gene: -
abundance: -
j_gene: TRBJ2-7
v_gene: TRBV5-1
CDR3nt: TGCGCCAGCAGCTTGGAGTGGGCCTCCTACGAGCAGTACTTC
CDR3aa: CASSLEWASYEQYF

d_gene: TRBD2
abundance: -
j_gene: TRBJ2-3
v_gene: TRBV19
CDR3nt: TGTGCCAGTAGTAGCTACCCGGGACTAGCGGGGGTGAGCACAGATACGCAGTATTTT
CDR3aa: CASSSYPGLAGVSTDTQYF

d_gene: -
abundance: -
j_gene: TRBJ2-7
v_gene: TRBV18
CDR3nt: TGTGCCAGCTCACCTAGTAGCTTATACGAGCAGTACTTC
CDR3aa: CASSPSSLYEQYF

d_gene: TRBD1
abundance: -
j_gene: TRBJ1-5
v_gene: TRBV19
CDR3nt: TGTGCCAGCGGGACAGGGAGAGATCAGCCCCAGCATTTT
CDR3aa: CASGTGRDQPQHF

d_gene: -
abundance: -
j_gene: TRBJ2-7
v_gene: TRBV7-9
CDR3nt: TGTGCCAGCAGCTTAAGAGGGGACTCCGAGCAGTACTTC
CDR3aa: CASSLRGDSEQYF

d_gene: TRBD1
abundance: few
j_gene: TRBJ1-1
v_gene: TRBV19
CDR3nt: TGTGCCAGTAGTAGACAGGGGCTGTATGAAGCTTTCTTT
CDR3aa: CASSRQGLYEAFF

d_gene: -
abundance: -
j_gene: TRBJ1-1
v_gene: TRBV5-1
CDR3nt: TGCGCCAGCAGCTTGGAGACTCAGAACACTGAAGCTTTCTTT
CDR3aa: CASSLETQNTEAFF

d_gene: TRBD1
abundance: -
j_gene: TRBJ1-2
v_gene: TRBV10-2
CDR3nt: TGCGCCAGCAGACCGGGACAGGGGAATTATGGCTACACCTTC
CDR3aa: CASRPGQGNYGYTF

d_gene: -
abundance: once
j_gene: TRBJ2-7
v_gene: TRBV4-2
CDR3nt: TGTGCCAGCAGCCAAGAGATCCGGGACATAACCTACGAGCAGTACTTC
CDR3aa: CASSQEIRDITYEQYF

d_gene: -
abundance: once
j_gene: TRBJ2-5
v_gene: TRBV29-1
CDR3nt: TGCAGCGTTGAGAGGGGGGAGACCCAGTACTTC
CDR3aa: CSVERGETQYF

d_gene: TRBD1
abundance: -
j_gene: TRBJ2-1
v_gene: TRBV19
CDR3nt: TGTGCCAGCCACGACGCAGGGGGCTCCTACAATGAGCAGTTCTTC
CDR3aa: CASHDAGGSYNEQFF

d_gene: TRBD1
abundance: -
j_gene: TRBJ2-7
v_gene: TRBV5-1
CDR3nt: TGCGCCAGCAGCTTGGGACAGGGTACCCACGAGCAGTACTTC
CDR3aa: CASSLGQGTHEQYF

d_gene: -
abundance: -
j_gene: TRBJ2-7
v_gene: TRBV5-1
CDR3nt: TGCGCCAGCTCAGAGACAGCAGCCTACGAGCAGTACTTC
CDR3aa: CASSETAAYEQYF

d_gene: TRBD1
abundance: -
j_gene: TRBJ1-2
v_gene: TRBV19
CDR3nt: TGTGCCAGTAGCCATCAGGGGGTTGGCTACACCTTC
CDR3aa: CASSHQGVGYTF

d_gene: -
abundance: -
j_gene: TRBJ2-3
v_gene: TRBV27
CDR3nt: TGTGCCAGCAGGGGGTCAGGGGATCCTAGCACAGATACGCAGTATTTT
CDR3aa: CASRGSGDPSTDTQYF

d_gene: -
abundance: -
j_gene: TRBJ1-3
v_gene: TRBV13
CDR3nt: TGTGCCAGCAGCCAGGGACTTCCCGGGACGGTGGGAAACACCATATATTTT
CDR3aa: CASSQGLPGTVGNTIYF

d_gene: -
abundance: -
j_gene: TRBJ1-1
v_gene: TRBV5-1
CDR3nt: TGCGCCAGCAGCTTCAGGGTCGGCACTGAAGCTTTCTTT
CDR3aa: CASSFRVGTEAFF

d_gene: TRBD1
abundance: -
j_gene: TRBJ2-7
v_gene: TRBV5-1
CDR3nt: TGCGCCAGCAGCTTGCAACCCTCCGGGACAGGGGGTTTCTACGAGCAGTACTTC
CDR3aa: CASSLQPSGTGGFYEQYF

d_gene: TRBD1
abundance: -
j_gene: TRBJ1-1
v_gene: TRBV6-1
CDR3nt: TGTGCCAGCAGTTTTTCTACAGGGGGGAACACTGAAGCTTTCTTT
CDR3aa: CASSFSTGGNTEAFF

d_gene: -
abundance: -
j_gene: TRBJ1-1
v_gene: TRBV5-4
CDR3nt: TGTGCCAGCAGCTTGAGGGGAGGGACTGAAGCTTTCTTT
CDR3aa: CASSLRGGTEAFF

d_gene: -
abundance: -
j_gene: TRBJ1-3
v_gene: TRBV7-9
CDR3nt: TGTGCCAGCCGAGCGTCTAGCTCTGGAAACACCATATATTTT
CDR3aa: CASRASSSGNTIYF

d_gene: TRBD1
abundance: once
j_gene: TRBJ1-2
v_gene: TRBV19
CDR3nt: TGTGCCAGTAGTACGTTGTCCGGGACAGGGAGCGGCTACACCTTC
CDR3aa: CASSTLSGTGSGYTF

d_gene: TRBD1
abundance: -
j_gene: TRBJ2-3
v_gene: TRBV9
CDR3nt: TGTGCCAGCAGCTCCCACTCGGACAGGGGGTTAAGCTATACGCAGTATTTT
CDR3aa: CASSSHSDRGLSYTQYF

d_gene: -
abundance: -
j_gene: TRBJ1-1
v_gene: TRBV4-2
CDR3nt: TGTGCCAGCAGCCAAGACTTAGGGGATAAAGCTTTCTTT
CDR3aa: CASSQDLGDKAFF

d_gene: -
abundance: -
j_gene: TRBJ2-2
v_gene: TRBV7-2
CDR3nt: TGTGCCAGCACCCGAGATCCACTAGCAGCTAACACCGGGGAGCTGTTTTTT
CDR3aa: CASTRDPLAANTGELFF

d_gene: TRBD1
abundance: -
j_gene: TRBJ1-2
v_gene: TRBV25-1
CDR3nt: TGTGCCAGCAGACACTCAACAGGGGATGGCTACACCTTC
CDR3aa: CASRHSTGDGYTF

d_gene: -
abundance: -
j_gene: TRBJ2-3
v_gene: TRBV29-1
CDR3nt: TGCAGCGTTACCAAGGGGGGGACTAGCACAGATACGCAGTATTTT
CDR3aa: CSVTKGGTSTDTQYF

d_gene: -
abundance: -
j_gene: TRBJ2-7
v_gene: TRBV30
CDR3nt: TGTGCCTGGAGTGTACTTGACGAGCAGTACTTC
CDR3aa: CAWSVLDEQYF

d_gene: -
abundance: -
j_gene: TRBJ2-7
v_gene: TRBV4-2
CDR3nt: TGTGCCAGCAGCCATGGCCCTACAGGGACTACCTACGAGCAGTACTTC
CDR3aa: CASSHGPTGTTYEQYF